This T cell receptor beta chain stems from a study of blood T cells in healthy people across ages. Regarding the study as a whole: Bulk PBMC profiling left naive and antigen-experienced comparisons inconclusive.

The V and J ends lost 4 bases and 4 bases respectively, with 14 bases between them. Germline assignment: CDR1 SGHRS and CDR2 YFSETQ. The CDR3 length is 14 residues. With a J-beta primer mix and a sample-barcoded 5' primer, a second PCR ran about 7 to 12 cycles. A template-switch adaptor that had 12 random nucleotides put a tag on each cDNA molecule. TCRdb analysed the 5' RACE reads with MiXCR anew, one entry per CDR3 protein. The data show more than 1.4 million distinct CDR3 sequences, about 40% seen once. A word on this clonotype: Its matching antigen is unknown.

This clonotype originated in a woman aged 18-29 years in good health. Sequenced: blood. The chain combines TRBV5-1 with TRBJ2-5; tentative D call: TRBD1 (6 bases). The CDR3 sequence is CASSATGYPETQYF. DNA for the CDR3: TGCGCCAGCAGCGCCACAGGGTATCCAGAGACCCAGTACTTC. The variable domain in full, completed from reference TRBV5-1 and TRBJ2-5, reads KAGVTQTPRYLIKTRGQQVTLSCSPISGHRSVSWYQQTPGQGLQFLFEYFSETQRNKGNFPGRFSGRQFSNSRSEMNVSTLELGDSALYLCASSATGYPETQYFGPGTRLLVL.